This T cell receptor (beta chain) appears in the sequencing data of a study of T cells in localized non-small cell lung cancer. Findings and limits, study-wide: Median detection of top 100 tumor clones in adjacent lung was 57 clones. Uninvolved adjacent lung showed the highest T cell clonality, exceeding tumor. Greater T cell density in blood accompanied longer overall survival.

In regard to this clone: What it binds is not known.

The repertoire was sequenced with immunoSEQ multiplex PCR; TCRdb's copy has only in-frame clones and lacks some. The sample contains 30,000 to 35,000 clones, 88% of which appear only once. V was cut by 8 bases and J by 7 bases, with 15 bases left in between. Germline CDR1 SGHAT, CDR2 FQNNGV. The CDR3 runs 13 residues. J is TRBJ2-1 and V is TRBV11-2; D gene uncertain. This material consisted of peripheral blood, taken before any cancer treatment. The clonotype was recovered from a woman aged 40-69 years with stage I lung adenocarcinoma. The CDR3 region has the DNA TGTGCCAGCCAGCGTGGGCTCAGGAATGAGCAGTTCTTC. As protein: CASQRGLRNEQFF.